The clone carrying this T cell receptor beta chain was recorded at least ten times. Per germline, CDR1 SNHLY and CDR2 FYNNEI. The CDR3 contains 15 residues. Trimming pared 5 bases from V and 6 bases from J, leaving 17 bases between. These data come from a study of blood T cell repertoires in COVID-19. Overall study: PBMCs, B-cell-depleted T cells, or T cells were the source of the cDNA or gDNA that made up the material.

Clones were read by immunoSEQ multiplex PCR, and TCRdb kept only the in-frame ones, dropping some. The data show approximately 110,000 clones, about 82% seen once. This receptor was identified in a human donor in a cohort sampled during active COVID-19. The chain combines TRBV2 with TRBJ2-1; no definite D call. The sample taken for sequencing was peripheral blood. The DNA for the CDR3 is TGTGCCAGCAGTTCCCTCACTGGTGTCCGCAATGAGCAGTTCTTC. It codes for CASSSLTGVRNEQFF. Variable domain in full (rest from reference TRBV2 and TRBJ2-1): EPEVTQTPSHQVTQMGQEVILRCVPISNHLYFYWYRQILGQKVEFLVSFYNNEISEKSEIFDDQFSVERPDGSNFTLKIRSTKLEDSAMYFCASSSLTGVRNEQFFGPGTRLTVL.